Shown below are 17 T cell receptor beta chains from a single sample sequenced in a study of T cell responses to AZD1222 COVID-19 vaccine (dated by TCRdb to 2020 to 2022). The time point label of this sample denotes: baseline before first vaccination. Library method: the immunoSEQ multiplex PCR assay. TCRdb carries this immuneACCESS record with in-frame sequences only. Its versions omit some clonotypes, under half of them owing to an unresolved V gene in the studies checked, with the rest unexplained. Here the sample has some 62,000 clones; 76% occur a single time. The top ten clones comprise more than 12% of the sample. The material sequenced was peripheral blood, taken on day 0 of AZD1222 vaccination. These TCRs come from an adult in good health.

The genes are TRBV19 and TRBJ2-3, with a weak D call TRBD2 (5 bases). From germline, CDR1 is LNHDA and CDR2 SQIVND (reference sequence). Trimming cost V 1 base and J 6 bases, with 8 bases left between them. This CDR3 region has 13 residues. DNA of the CDR3: TGTGCCAGTAGTATAGGGCGAGGGGATACGCAGTATTTT. Its translation: CASSIGRGDTQYF.

The genes are TRBV12-3 or TRBV12-4 and TRBJ2-2; D ambiguous. V was clipped by 2 bases and J by 6 bases, with 4 bases between them. The CDR3 loop spans 12 amino acids. The CDR3, as DNA: TGTGCCAGCAGTTTAAGGGCCGGGGAGCTGTTTTTT. This translates into CASSLRAGELFF.

The chain combines TRBV28 with TRBJ1-1, with D perhaps TRBD1 (6 bases). The CDR3 has 13 amino acids. Trimming took off 2 bases at V and 4 bases at J, with 8 bases between the two ends. Germline V gene data show CDR1 as MDHEN and CDR2 as SYDVKM. CDR3 loop: CASSLGGRTEAFF. CDR3 sequence (DNA): TGTGCCAGCAGTTTAGGGGGGCGCACTGAAGCTTTCTTT.

The rearrangement uses TRBV12-3 or TRBV12-4 and TRBJ1-6, with a weak D call TRBD1 (6 bases). V was shortened by 5 bases and J by 7 bases, with 9 bases between the two germline ends. The CDR3 has 13 amino acids. CDR3 sequence (DNA): TGTGCCAGCAGTGACAGGCCGAATTCACCCCTCCACTTT. This codes for CASSDRPNSPLHF.

This clone was observed a single time. V gene TRBV9 combines with J gene TRBJ1-2; 8 nucleotides match TRBD1. Germline V lookup: CDR1 SGDLS, CDR2 YYNGEE. The V gene end was trimmed by 4 bases and the J gene end by 8 bases; junction bases not matched to a gene: 10. This CDR3 is 14 amino acids long. CDR3 sequence (DNA): TGTGCCAGCAGCCCCCGGACAGGGCATATCGGCTACACCTTC. Its translation is CASSPRTGHIGYTF.

The chain links TRBV7-3 to TRBJ1-1; D unresolved. The V end lost 0 bases, the J end lost 0 bases, and 8 bases lay between the germline ends. Per the germline V gene, CDR1 is SGHTA and CDR2 is FQGTGA. This CDR3 region has 15 residues. The CDR3, as DNA: TGTGCCAGCAGCTTAACCGGGCTCATGAACACTGAAGCTTTCTTT. Its translation is CASSLTGLMNTEAFF.

The chain links TRBV20-1 to TRBJ2-7; 7 bases line up with TRBD2. Germline CDR1 and CDR2: DFQATT and SNEGSKA (reference sequence). Trimming cost V 3 bases and J 2 bases; bases outside gene matches: 7. This CDR3 contains 14 residues. This CDR3 is CSASYAGDTYEQYF. DNA for the CDR3: TGCAGTGCTAGTTACGCGGGGGATACCTACGAGCAGTACTTC.

The chain combines TRBV23-1 with TRBJ1-1, with unresolved D. TRBV23-1 is assigned to the ORF class and has an uncertain function. V lost 0 bases and J 4 bases, leaving 9 bases between the germline ends. The CDR3 spans 14 residues. As DNA, the CDR3 is TGCGCCAGCAGTCAATCGAGACCATTCACTGAAGCTTTCTTT. Amino acid sequence: CASSQSRPFTEAFF.

The rearrangement links TRBV7-9 to TRBJ2-5; D is unresolved. CDR1 is SEHNR and CDR2 is FQNEAQ in the germline V gene (reference sequence). The V and J ends lost 6 bases and 5 bases respectively, with 13 bases between them. This CDR3 region has 13 residues. This CDR3 reads CASSERVRETQYF. CDR3 coding DNA: TGTGCCAGCAGTGAAAGGGTGAGGGAGACCCAGTACTTC.

The rearrangement joins TRBV13 to TRBJ2-1; 10 bases align to TRBD2. Germline CDR1 PRHDT, CDR2 FYEKMQ (reference sequence). V dropped 5 bases and J dropped 0; count of bases not matched to a gene: 10. This CDR3 has 18 residues. CDR3 sequence reads: CASSLSLAGDLSYNEQFF. CDR3 DNA sequence: TGTGCCAGCAGCCTCAGCCTAGCGGGGGACCTCTCCTACAATGAGCAGTTCTTC.

This clone has only a few counts. The chain joins TRBV3-1 (or the pseudogene TRBV3-2) to TRBJ1-6; 7 bases agree with TRBD1. With V trimmed by 6 bases and J by 5 bases, 4 bases remained unmatched. Germline V gene data show CDR1 as LGHDT and CDR2 as YNNKEL (reference sequence). The CDR3 totals 14 residues. The CDR3 sequence: CASRRTGDNSPLHF. CDR3 sequence (DNA): TGTGCCAGCAGGCGGACAGGTGATAATTCACCCCTCCACTTT.

The genes are TRBV9 and TRBJ2-1, with D maybe TRBD2 (7 bases). V lost 0 bases, J lost 3 bases, and 10 bases lay in between. The CDR3 consists of 15 residues. Per germline, CDR1 SGDLS and CDR2 YYNGEE. The CDR3 DNA reads as TGTGCCAGCAGCGTAGCGGGGGGCGACTACAATGAGCAGTTCTTC. Its protein is CASSVAGGDYNEQFF. Variable domain in full (rest from reference TRBV9 and TRBJ2-1): DSGVTQTPKHLITATGQRVTLRCSPRSGDLSVYWYQQSLDQGLQFLIQYYNGEERAKGNILERFSAQQFPDLHSELNLSSLELGDSALYFCASSVAGGDYNEQFFGPGTRLTVL.

The rearrangement links TRBV30 to TRBJ2-7, with D possibly matching TRBD1 (5 bases). Per the germline V gene, CDR1 is GTSNPN and CDR2 is SVGIG (reference sequence). This CDR3 comprises 13 residues. The V end was cut by 3 bases, the J end by 12 bases, with 21 bases between. This CDR3 reads CAWRGSLLGQPYF. The CDR3 nucleotides read TGTGCCTGGAGGGGATCTCTTCTGGGGCAGCCGTACTTC. Using reference TRBV30 and TRBJ2-7 for the parts outside the CDR3, the full variable domain is SQTIHQWPATLVQPVGSPLSLECTVEGTSNPNLYWYRQAAGRGLQLLFYSVGIGQISSEVPQNLSASRPQDRQFILSSKKLLLSDSGFYLCAWRGSLLGQPYFGPGTRLTVT.

This chain connects TRBV3-1 (or the pseudogene TRBV3-2) to TRBJ1-1, with a tentative D call TRBD1 (6 bases). V lost 6 bases, J lost 6 bases, and 11 bases lay in between. The CDR3 totals 12 residues. Germline V gene lookup returns CDR1 LGHDT and CDR2 YNNKEL (reference sequence). CDR3 amino acids: CASRAGEAEAFF. The CDR3 bases are TGTGCCAGCAGAGCAGGGGAAGCTGAAGCTTTCTTT.

The sample holds a few counts of this clone. The gene calls are TRBV27 and TRBJ1-5; 7 positions match TRBD1. Germline V lookup: CDR1 MNHEY, CDR2 SMNVEV (reference sequence). This CDR3 is 14 amino acids long. Trimming cost V 5 bases and J 5 bases; bases outside gene matches: 6. The CDR3 loop is CASSLRQGHQPQHF. The CDR3 DNA reads TGTGCCAGCAGTCTCCGACAGGGACATCAGCCCCAGCATTTT.

This chain links TRBV14 with TRBJ2-3; no firm D call. Germline values: CDR1 SGHDN, CDR2 FVKESK. V dropped 0 bases and J dropped 7 bases, with 8 bases sitting between them. The CDR3 spans 13 residues. The CDR3 loop reads CASSQDGLYTQYF. In nucleotides, the CDR3 is TGTGCCAGCAGCCAAGATGGATTATATACGCAGTATTTT.

The rearrangement links TRBV3-1 (or the pseudogene TRBV3-2) to TRBJ1-5; maybe TRBD1 (6 bases). This CDR3 has 14 residues. Trimming took off 0 bases at V and 6 bases at J, with 9 bases between the two ends. The germline gives CDR1 LGHDT, CDR2 YNNKEL (reference sequence). CDR3 loop: CASSQEEGGQPQHF. For the CDR3, the DNA is TGTGCCAGCAGCCAAGAAGAGGGGGGTCAGCCCCAGCATTTT.